This TCR beta chain is from a study of sequential checkpoint blockade in melanoma. The germline CDR1 and CDR2 sequences are MDHEN and SYDVKM. The CDR3 is 15 amino acids. Trimming stripped 5 bases from V and 0 bases from J, with 14 bases between. Data came from immunoSEQ multiplex PCR; TCRdb stores just in-frame clones and leaves some out. This sample has about 11,000 clones, with 78% found just once. Sample treatment: randomized to nivolumab then ipilimumab (arm A) or the reverse (arm B). This clonotype was obtained from a human donor with melanoma. The chain recombines TRBV28 with TRBJ2-7; D may be TRBD2 (5 bases). Sequenced material: CD8+ T cells sorted from blood (inferred from file names), taken from a patient given nivolumab and ipilimumab in sequence. As DNA, the CDR3 is TGTGCCAGCAGTCCCGAGGGCCACCTCTCCTACGAGCAGTACTTC. It translates to CASSPEGHLSYEQYF.